Below, 6 T cell receptor beta chains from the same sample are listed, as sequenced in a study of blood T cell repertoires in COVID-19. Method: immunoSEQ multiplex PCR; TCRdb's copy keeps in-frame clones and lacks some. The data show 260,000 or so clones, around 90% seen once. Material for sequencing was PBMCs or T cells enriched from blood (not recorded which). Receptors were obtained from a woman between 25 and 40 years old with acute COVID-19.

The V call is TRBV19, the J call TRBJ2-1; a weak D match, TRBD1 (6 bases). Trimming stripped 1 base from V and 6 bases from J, with 10 bases between. The CDR3 length is 14 residues. Germline V CDR1 and CDR2: LNHDA, SQIVND (reference sequence). Written as DNA, the CDR3 is TGTGCCAGTAGTATAGGGGGGCCGGGCAATGAGCAGTTCTTC. Translated, it gives CASSIGGPGNEQFF.

This chain links TRBV20-1 with TRBJ2-5, with D uncertain. There are 11 residues in the CDR3. Germline assignment: CDR1 DFQATT and CDR2 SNEGSKA (reference sequence). V lost 4 bases and J lost 3, with 6 bases in between. The CDR3 here is CSATVKETQYF. Written as DNA, the CDR3 is TGCAGTGCTACAGTTAAAGAGACCCAGTACTTC.

CDR3 sequence: CASSTTSGGTYEQYF. As DNA, the CDR3 is TGCGCCAGCAGCACTACCAGCGGGGGGACCTACGAGCAGTACTTC. This sequence joins TRBV4-1 and TRBJ2-7, with 9 nucleotides matching TRBD2. J was trimmed by 2 bases and V by 5 bases; bases with no gene match: 7. The CDR3 has 15 residues. CDR1 MGHRA and CDR2 YSYEKL come from the germline V gene.

The chain links TRBV5-8 to TRBJ2-5; 9 bases agree with TRBD1. Germline trimming cut 4 bases from V and 0 bases from J; bases unmatched to any gene: 4. This CDR3 has 15 residues. Germline V gene sequence: CDR1 SGHTS, CDR2 YDEGEE. CDR3: CASSPQGAYQETQYF. DNA of the CDR3: TGTGCCAGCAGCCCACAGGGGGCATACCAAGAGACCCAGTACTTC.

The rearrangement links TRBV24-1 to TRBJ2-7; 8 bases agree with TRBD1. Looked up from germline, CDR1 is KGHDR and CDR2 is SFDVKD. The CDR3 loop spans 15 amino acids. Trimming removed 5 bases from V and 4 bases from J; junction bases left unmatched: 9. CDR3 sequence reads: CATSGTDRGLYEQYF. DNA of the CDR3: TGTGCCACCAGTGGAACCGACAGGGGTTTGTACGAGCAGTACTTC.

V gene TRBV5-1 combines with J gene TRBJ1-2; D gene uncertain. CDR1 and CDR2 from the germline V gene are SGHRS and YFSETQ. The CDR3 is 13 amino acids. V was trimmed by 1 base and J by 5 bases, leaving 9 bases between them. CDR3 coding DNA: TGCGCCAGCAGCTTGACAGTTAAATATGGCTACACCTTC. It is translated as CASSLTVKYGYTF. The full variable domain, in which reference TRBV5-1 and TRBJ1-2 provide the parts outside the CDR3, is KAGVTQTPRYLIKTRGQQVTLSCSPISGHRSVSWYQQTPGQGLQFLFEYFSETQRNKGNFPGRFSGRQFSNSRSEMNVSTLELGDSALYLCASSLTVKYGYTFGSGTRLTVV.